The rows below give T cell receptor beta chains drawn from one sample of a study of patients and donors after allogeneic stem cell transplantation. Using its own MiXCR run on the RT-PCR reads, TCRdb lists one record per CDR3 protein. The sample lists approximately 99,000 distinct CDR3 sequences; 35% to 45% were seen once. The sequencing input was blood, either unsorted or a sorted T cell fraction (not recorded which). These receptor sequences come from a human donor who was either an allogeneic HSCT recipient or a stem cell or donor lymphocyte infusion donor (not recorded which). It is not recorded whose cells these are; they may come from a transplant donor. CDR3s include the opening cysteine and the closing phenylalanine or tryptophan. D genes are given only for firm matches. Some rows have no size entry. The others give once, few or many, or a class for an expanded clone.

d_call j_call v_call clone_size cdr3_nt cdr3_aa
- TRBJ2-5 TRBV7-9 many TGTGCCAGCAGCCGTCGGGACACTTACCAAGAGACCCAGTACTTC CASSRRDTYQETQYF
- TRBJ1-5 TRBV5-1 few TGCGCCAGCAGCGGCAGGGTTAGCAATCAGCCCCAGCATTTT CASSGRVSNQPQHF
- TRBJ1-1 TRBV20-1 - TGCAGTGCTGCCTTCGAGGACGGGAACACTGAAGCTTTCTTT CSAAFEDGNTEAFF
- TRBJ1-1 TRBV5-6 - TGTGCCAGCAGCTCCTTGACCAGGGGTAACACTGAAGCTTTCTTT CASSSLTRGNTEAFF
TRBD1 TRBJ1-1 TRBV12-3/TRBV12-4 - TGTGCCAGCAGGACAGGGGTGAACACTGAAGCTTTCTTT CASRTGVNTEAFF
TRBD2 TRBJ2-1 TRBV20-1 few TGCAGTGCTTCCCGGGACTATGGGATCAATGAGCAGTTCTTC CSASRDYGINEQFF
- TRBJ1-5 TRBV15 - TGTGCCACCCGATGGGCGGTCAATCAGCCCCAGCATTTT CATRWAVNQPQHF
- TRBJ1-1 TRBV12-3/TRBV12-4 - TGTGCCAGCAGGCCGGACAGAATGAACACTGAAGCTTTCTTT CASRPDRMNTEAFF
- TRBJ1-5 TRBV24-1 few TGTGCCACCAGGAAAGGGGGGAATCAGCCCCAGCATTTT CATRKGGNQPQHF
- TRBJ2-4 TRBV29-1 - TGCAGCGTTGAACAGAAGAACATTCAGTACTTC CSVEQKNIQYF
- TRBJ1-2 TRBV4-3 few TGCGCCAGCAGCCCGATCCCCGGGCGCAGGTACGATGGCTACACCTTC CASSPIPGRRYDGYTF
- TRBJ1-1 TRBV6-6 - TGTGCCAGCAGTTTGGATAACACTGAAGCTTTCTTT CASSLDNTEAFF
- TRBJ1-2 TRBV20-1 few TGCAGTGCTAGAGATAAGGGCAGCTATGGCTACACCTTC CSARDKGSYGYTF
- TRBJ1-1 TRBV6-2/TRBV6-3 - TGTGCCAGCAGTTTGGATGACAGGGAAGCTTTCTTT CASSLDDREAFF
TRBD1 TRBJ2-7 TRBV29-1 few TGCAGCGTTGAAGGGACAGGGCTAAACTACGAGCAGTACTTC CSVEGTGLNYEQYF
TRBD1 TRBJ1-1 TRBV25-1 - TGTGCCAGCAGTGACATACAGGGGGGCACTGAAGCTTTCTTT CASSDIQGGTEAFF
TRBD2 TRBJ2-1 TRBV12-3/TRBV12-4 - TGTGCCAGCAGTTTTAGCGGGAGGTTTAATGAGCAGTTCTTC CASSFSGRFNEQFF
TRBD1 TRBJ2-2 TRBV7-2 few TGTGCCAGCAGCTTTAGACAGGGCAATATCGGGGAGCTGTTTTTT CASSFRQGNIGELFF
- TRBJ1-6 TRBV12-3/TRBV12-4 - TGTGCCAGCAGCTCCGGATTTCCCAATTCACCCCTCCACTTT CASSSGFPNSPLHF
- TRBJ2-4 TRBV20-1 - TGCAGTGCTCGGGGGAACAAAAACATTCAGTACTTC CSARGNKNIQYF
- TRBJ2-3 TRBV5-1 few TGCGCCAGCAGCTTGGTATCCACCTACACAGATACGCAGTATTTT CASSLVSTYTDTQYF
- TRBJ2-2 TRBV24-1 - TGTGCCACCAGTGATAACAGGCCGGGATTCAACACCGGGGAGCTGTTTTTT CATSDNRPGFNTGELFF
TRBD2 TRBJ2-7 TRBV12-3/TRBV12-4 few TGTGCCAGCAGTCGGACTAGCGGGAGGGCCTACGAGCAGTACTTC CASSRTSGRAYEQYF
- TRBJ1-5 TRBV20-1 - TGCAGTGCTACTGATAGGGTTTTACAGCCCCAGCATTTT CSATDRVLQPQHF
- TRBJ1-3 TRBV19 many TGTGCCAGTAGTACTGGGACCGCGGGAGGAAACACCATATATTTT CASSTGTAGGNTIYF
- TRBJ2-2 TRBV10-2 - TGCGCCAGTAGAAAGGGAGGCACCGGGGAGCTGTTTTTT CASRKGGTGELFF
TRBD1 TRBJ1-4 TRBV12-3/TRBV12-4 - TGTGCCAGCAGTTCCGGGACAGGAGTTCGGGGTGAAAAACTGTTTTTT CASSSGTGVRGEKLFF
- TRBJ1-1 TRBV10-3 - TGTGCCATCAGTGAGATCACAGGGAGTGAAGCTTTCTTT CAISEITGSEAFF
- TRBJ2-1 TRBV7-6 - TGTGCCAGCAGTGACACTAGCTTCAGCTCCTACAATGAGCAGTTCTTC CASSDTSFSSYNEQFF
TRBD2 TRBJ2-1 TRBV5-6 - TGTGCCAGCAGCTCACTAGCGGGAGGTCATGAGCAGTTCTTC CASSSLAGGHEQFF
- TRBJ1-1 TRBV7-2 few TGTGCCAGCAGCTTTCTCCCCCCTCGGGCGCGCACTGAAGCTTTCTTT CASSFLPPRARTEAFF
- TRBJ2-1 TRBV5-1 - TGCGCCAGCAGCTTGGAGCAGAGCTCCTACAATGAGCAGTTCTTC CASSLEQSSYNEQFF
- TRBJ2-7 TRBV12-3/TRBV12-4 few TGTGCCAGCAGTTTAGCCTATATCCAGGATCCGCCCTACGAGCAGTACTTC CASSLAYIQDPPYEQYF
- TRBJ1-2 TRBV6-5 - TGTGCCAGCAGTCCCCGGGACCGCTTCAACTATGGCTACACCTTC CASSPRDRFNYGYTF
TRBD2 TRBJ2-1 TRBV11-2 - TGTGCCAGCAGCCGACTAGCGGGATCGCGCAATGAGCAGTTCTTC CASSRLAGSRNEQFF
TRBD1 TRBJ1-3 TRBV6-6 few TGTGCCAGCAGACAAACAGGGGCTGGAAACACCATATATTTT CASRQTGAGNTIYF
- TRBJ1-1 TRBV7-2 few TGTGCCAGCAGCTTAGTCCCCGCGAACACTGAAGCTTTCTTT CASSLVPANTEAFF
- TRBJ1-2 TRBV29-1 - TGCAGCGTTGCGGCAGCCGTCCGGGGTGGCTACACCTTC CSVAAAVRGGYTF
- TRBJ2-1 TRBV7-9 - TGTGCCAGCAGCTTAGCGGAAGCAGGCGAGCAGTTCTTC CASSLAEAGEQFF
- TRBJ2-2 TRBV7-8 - TGTGCCAGCAGCTTAAGTATCCCGGCCCGGGAGCTGTTTTTT CASSLSIPARELFF
- TRBJ1-3 TRBV9 - TGTGCCAGCAGCGTATCTCGGGCTGGAAACACCATATATTTT CASSVSRAGNTIYF
- TRBJ1-5 TRBV19 - TGTGCCAGTAGTATAGAAGGGGTGGATCAGCCCCAGCATTTT CASSIEGVDQPQHF
TRBD2 TRBJ2-1 TRBV5-1 - TGCGCCAGCAGCTTCTCCCCCCGGACTAGCGGTTACAATGAGCAGTTCTTC CASSFSPRTSGYNEQFF
- TRBJ2-1 TRBV29-1 - TGCAGCGCAATCCCCGGGACCTCCTACAATGAGCAGTTCTTC CSAIPGTSYNEQFF
- TRBJ2-7 TRBV20-1 - TGCAGTGCTAGAGGCCCGTACGAGCAGTACTTC CSARGPYEQYF
TRBD2 TRBJ2-7 TRBV7-9 - TGTGCCAGCAGCTTAGCGGCGGGAGGGCCTGGGCAGTACTTC CASSLAAGGPGQYF
- TRBJ2-7 TRBV20-1 - TGCAGTGCTACGGACCTTTCGGGGGAGCAGTACTTC CSATDLSGEQYF
- TRBJ2-7 TRBV29-1 few TGCAGCGTTCAGACAGGCCGCTACGAGCAGTACTTC CSVQTGRYEQYF
TRBD1 TRBJ1-4 TRBV30 many TGTGCCTGGACCCCTACAGGGGCGGGTGAAAAACTGTTTTTT CAWTPTGAGEKLFF